The 14 T cell receptor beta chains below come from one sample, sequenced in a study of blood T cells in healthy people across ages. Combining a sample-barcoded 5' primer with a J-beta primer mix, a second PCR ran for about 6 to 11 cycles. From the 5' RACE reads, TCRdb called clonotypes with MiXCR, one entry per CDR3 protein. The sample gives some 1.7 million distinct CDR3 sequences, 28% of which show up once; 7.7% is in the top ten. Specimen: blood. These receptors were taken from a woman aged 25 to 39 in good health.

This clonotype was observed a few times. This chain uses TRBV9 with TRBJ1-6; 7 positions agree with TRBD1. The CDR3 is 15 residues long. J gave up 10 bases and V 3 bases, and 10 bases lay outside the gene matches. CDR1 SGDLS and CDR2 YYNGEE come from the germline V gene. Here the CDR3 reads CASSEEGTGASPLHF. CDR3 DNA sequence: TGTGCCAGCAGCGAAGAAGGAACAGGGGCCTCACCCCTCCACTTT.

Points on this clonotype: This could be a read error, since a much larger clone is one nucleotide away. V is TRBV29-1 and J is TRBJ2-7; D unresolved. The CDR3 is 13 residues long. In germline, CDR1 is SQVTM, CDR2 ANQGSEA. V gave up 5 bases and J gave up 7 bases, with 18 bases separating them. CDR3 in amino acids: CSVPETNTNEQYF. In nucleotides, the CDR3 is TGCAGCGTTCCCGAGACCAACACGAATGAGCAGTACTTC.

This clonotype was seen a few times. The V gene is TRBV20-1, the J gene TRBJ2-1; D may be TRBD2 (6 bases). The CDR3 is 15 amino acids. Germline V gives CDR1 DFQATT, CDR2 SNEGSKA (reference sequence). The V gene lost 0 bases and the J gene lost 3 bases, with 12 bases spanning the gap. DNA of the CDR3: TGCAGTGCTAGAGATCCCAGCGGGCGCTACAATGAGCAGTTCTTC. Amino acids: CSARDPSGRYNEQFF.

DNA for the CDR3: TGTGCCATCAGTGAGCCTGGGGGCCGGGGGAATGAGCAGTTCTTC. Protein sequence: CAISEPGGRGNEQFF. This chain connects TRBV10-3 to TRBJ2-1; perhaps D is TRBD1 or TRBD2 (6 bases each). The CDR3 has 15 amino acids. Deletions cut 2 bases from V and 7 bases from J, with 15 bases between. Germline-derived CDR1 and CDR2 are ENHRY and SYGVKD.

This clonotype was counted ten times or more. V is TRBV7-2 and J is TRBJ2-5; no clear D gene. This CDR3 is 14 amino acids long. Trimming took off 1 base at V and 4 bases at J, with 10 bases between the two ends. Germline lookup yields CDR1 SGHTA and CDR2 FQGNSA. The chain's CDR3 is CASSLDSPGETQYF. CDR3 DNA sequence: TGTGCCAGCAGCTTAGACTCCCCGGGAGAGACCCAGTACTTC.

This clonotype was observed many times. This chain connects TRBV4-2 to TRBJ2-7; D possibly uses TRBD1 or TRBD2 (5 bases each). Trimming pared 0 bases from V and 0 bases from J, leaving 15 bases between. Germline-derived CDR1 and CDR2 are LGHNA and YNFKEQ. CDR3 length: 17 amino acids. The CDR3 coding sequence is TGTGCCAGCAGCCAAGAGTTCCCCGGGGCCAGCTCCTACGAGCAGTACTTC. This sequence encodes CASSQEFPGASSYEQYF.

The chain recombines TRBV20-1 with TRBJ2-7; a possible D gene is TRBD1 (6 bases). The CDR3 is made up of 13 amino acids. Germline CDR1 reads DFQATT; CDR2 reads SNEGSKA (reference sequence). V lost 5 bases and J lost 7, with 18 bases in between. The CDR3 sequence: CSAGLDRHNEQYF. CDR3 sequence (DNA): TGCAGTGCTGGGTTGGACAGACACAATGAGCAGTACTTC.

V is TRBV7-3 and J is TRBJ2-1; 10 bases agree with TRBD2. In germline, CDR1 is SGHTA, CDR2 FQGTGA. V lost 2 bases to trimming and J lost 7 bases; unmatched junction nucleotides: 14. This CDR3 is built from 18 residues. In DNA form, the CDR3 reads TGTGCCAGCAGCTTAGAGGGTTGGGCTAGCGGGGGCGGAAATGAGCAGTTCTTC. Residues: CASSLEGWASGGGNEQFF.

This clonotype showed up many times. The CDR3 reads CSVPVSYEQYF. Written as DNA, the CDR3 is TGCAGTGTCCCAGTCTCCTACGAGCAGTACTTC. V usage is TRBV20-1 and J usage is TRBJ2-7; D remains ambiguous. CDR1 is DFQATT, CDR2 SNEGSKA, per germline (reference sequence). This CDR3 has 11 amino acids. V dropped 7 bases and J dropped 0 bases, with 7 bases sitting between them.

There are a few counts of this clonotype. The chain recombines TRBV30 with TRBJ2-3, with D possibly being TRBD1 (5 bases). Germline assignment: CDR1 GTSNPN and CDR2 SVGIG (reference sequence). The length of the CDR3 is 15 residues. V lost 2 bases, J lost 1 base, and 13 bases lay in between. In nucleotides, the CDR3 is TGTGCCTGGAGTTTCAGGGTATCTGGCACAGATACGCAGTATTTT. Protein product: CAWSFRVSGTDTQYF.

The gene calls are TRBV6-4 and TRBJ1-3; D not resolved. The CDR3 is 18 residues long. V lost 0 bases, J lost 0 bases, and 15 bases lay in between. Germline V gene lookup returns CDR1 MRHNA and CDR2 SNTAGT. The DNA for the CDR3 is TGTGCCAGCAGTGACTCGGGGTTGGGCAGTCCCTCTGGAAACACCATATATTTT. This encodes CASSDSGLGSPSGNTIYF.

V gene TRBV5-1 combines with J gene TRBJ2-2; the D is unclear. The CDR3 covers 13 residues. V was pared by 1 base and J by 7 bases, with 8 bases between. Per germline, CDR1 SGHRS and CDR2 YFSETQ. The chain's CDR3 is CASSLLANGELFF. CDR3 DNA sequence: TGCGCCAGCAGCTTGTTGGCTAACGGGGAGCTGTTTTTT.

As regards this clonotype: Compared with germline, one end of the junction differs, possibly owing to a read error. The chain links TRBV5-1 to TRBJ2-1; 10 positions agree with TRBD2. The CDR3 is made up of 15 amino acids. Germline V gene data show CDR1 as SGHRS and CDR2 as YFSETQ. In nucleotides, the CDR3 is TGCGCCAGCAACTTGGCGGGGACTAGCGCCTACGAGCAGTTCTTC. This encodes CASNLAGTSAYEQFF.

V gene TRBV12-3 or TRBV12-4 combines with J gene TRBJ1-2; D ambiguous. The CDR3 extends over 12 amino acids. Trimming shortened V by 11 bases and J by 1 base, and 11 bases separated the two germline ends. In nucleotides, the CDR3 is TGTGCCGCGGCAAAGGGTAACTATGGCTACACCTTC. Translated, it gives CAAAKGNYGYTF.